Listed here are 32 T cell receptor beta chains from one sample, sequenced in a study of blood T cell repertoires in COVID-19 (dated by TCRdb to the early 2020s). Receptors were amplified or captured by the immunoSEQ multiplex PCR assay. This immuneACCESS table, as held by TCRdb, lists in-frame sequences with V and J called but not all clones. Of the missing ones, under half trace to an unresolved V gene in checked studies; the others have no known cause. The sample table lists about 370,000 clones, 75% to 90% of them with a count of one. The ten biggest clones cover roughly 1% of the sample. The sample consisted of PBMCs or T cells enriched from blood (not recorded which). These receptors were obtained from a man younger than 30 who had recovered from COVID-19.

The chain recombines TRBV23-1 with TRBJ2-7; TRBD1 agrees at 9 bases. TRBV23-1 is filed as an ORF, its function uncertain. J was trimmed by 4 bases and V by 4 bases; bases with no gene match: 2. The CDR3 totals 13 residues. CDR3 in DNA: TGCGCCAGCAGTCGGACAGGGGAATACGAGCAGTACTTC. Translated, it gives CASSRTGEYEQYF.

V and J are TRBV27 and TRBJ2-7; 10 bases are shared with TRBD2. The CDR3 consists of 16 residues. V trimming: 6 bases; J trimming: 1 base; junction bases outside the gene matches: 9. Germline V gives CDR1 MNHEY, CDR2 SMNVEV (reference sequence). The DNA of the CDR3 is TGTGCCAGCAGCATTACCGGACTAGCGGATTCCTACGAGCAGTACTTC. As protein: CASSITGLADSYEQYF.

V usage is TRBV19 and J usage is TRBJ2-1, with 12 bases matching TRBD2. The V gene's germline CDR1 is LNHDA and CDR2 SQIVND (reference sequence). Germline trimming cut 0 bases from V and 7 bases from J; bases unmatched to any gene: 4. The CDR3 totals 16 residues. CDR3 DNA: TGTGCCAGTAGTATAGATCGCCTAGCGGGAGGGAATGAGCAGTTCTTC. Translated: CASSIDRLAGGNEQFF.

A single count supports this clone. The gene calls are TRBV28 and TRBJ1-5, with D maybe TRBD1 (6 bases). This CDR3 contains 13 residues. Per the germline V gene, CDR1 is MDHEN and CDR2 is SYDVKM. The CDR3, as DNA: TGTGCTGGGGGGGGGCTTGGCAATCAGCCCCAGCATTTT. Its translation: CAGGGLGNQPQHF.

The chain has TRBV11-2 and TRBJ2-7; 9 nucleotides align to TRBD1. This CDR3 contains 16 residues. V was pared by 4 bases and J by 3 bases, with 10 bases of the junction left unmatched. The germline V gene has CDR1 SGHAT and CDR2 FQNNGV. The CDR3 region is CASSSSLGQGNYEQYF. The CDR3 bases are TGTGCCAGCAGCTCCAGTCTCGGACAGGGGAACTACGAGCAGTACTTC. Looking up the rest from reference TRBV11-2 and TRBJ2-7 gives the full variable domain: EAGVAQSPRYKIIEKRQSVAFWCNPISGHATLYWYQQILGQGPKLLIQFQNNGVVDDSQLPKDRFSAERLKGVDSTLKIQPAKLEDSAVYLCASSSSLGQGNYEQYFGPGTRLTVT.

The rearrangement joins TRBV7-2 to TRBJ2-1, with 9 bases aligning to TRBD2. The V segment lost 3 bases and the J segment 6 bases; nucleotides outside the gene matches: 6. The CDR3 contains 15 residues. Per the germline V gene, CDR1 is SGHTA and CDR2 is FQGNSA. The CDR3 sequence is CASSLGLAGVNEQFF. In DNA form, the CDR3 reads TGTGCCAGCAGCTTGGGACTAGCCGGGGTCAATGAGCAGTTCTTC.

The V gene is TRBV10-3, the J gene TRBJ2-5, with TRBD2 matching 9 bases. CDR3 length: 14 amino acids. Germline V gives CDR1 ENHRY, CDR2 SYGVKD. V shed 6 bases and J 2 bases; nucleotides not matched to a gene: 4. CDR3 residues: CAIRPTSGQETQYF. The CDR3 nucleotides read TGTGCCATCAGGCCGACTAGCGGTCAAGAGACCCAGTACTTC.

The genes are TRBV7-3 and TRBJ2-3; D gene ambiguous. Trimming removed 2 bases at V and 4 bases at J, with 16 bases between. This CDR3 is 16 amino acids long. Germline V gene lookup returns CDR1 SGHTA and CDR2 FQGTGA. The CDR3 protein is CASSLSAGPTSDTQYF. The CDR3 DNA reads TGTGCCAGCAGCTTATCTGCAGGCCCCACCTCAGATACGCAGTATTTT.

The chain has TRBV10-2 and TRBJ2-3, with 14 bases aligning to TRBD2. Trimming took 5 bases from V and 5 from J; bases not matched to a gene: 3. Germline lookup yields CDR1 WSHSY and CDR2 SAAADI. This CDR3 is 15 amino acids long. The CDR3 DNA reads TGCGCCAGCAGTCCGGGACTAGCGGGAGTAGATACGCAGTATTTT. Amino acid sequence: CASSPGLAGVDTQYF.

The rearrangement joins TRBV7-9 to TRBJ2-7; TRBD2 matches at 8 bases. The CDR3 contains 14 residues. V lost 0 bases to trimming and J lost 5 bases; unmatched junction nucleotides: 3. Germline lookup yields CDR1 SEHNR and CDR2 FQNEAQ (reference sequence). CDR3 sequence reads: CASSLASGVHEQYF. CDR3 DNA sequence: TGTGCCAGCAGCTTAGCTAGCGGGGTACACGAGCAGTACTTC.

The genes are TRBV7-2 and TRBJ2-4; D is undetermined. CDR3 length equals 15 residues. Trimming stripped 1 base from V and 0 bases from J, with 7 bases between. Germline CDR1 and CDR2: SGHTA and FQGNSA. The CDR3 DNA reads as TGTGCCAGCAGCTTAGGTCCATTAGCCAAAAACATTCAGTACTTC. It specifies CASSLGPLAKNIQYF.

This clone was detected a few times. The rearrangement links TRBV18 to TRBJ1-5; tentative D call: TRBD1 (5 bases). The CDR3 has 16 residues. Between the trimmed V and J ends, which lost 2 bases and 9 bases, there was a span of 20 bases. CDR1 and CDR2 (germline): KGHSH, LQKENI. The DNA of the CDR3 is TGTGCCAGCTCACCATACGAGACAGTGGGGATTCGGCCCCAGCATTTT. Encoded protein: CASSPYETVGIRPQHF.

V and J are TRBV2 and TRBJ2-1; TRBD2 matches at 8 bases. The junction had 13 bases not matched to a gene; V was cut back by 0 bases and J by 3 bases. The length of the CDR3 is 19 residues. CDR1 and CDR2 from the germline V gene are SNHLY and FYNNEI. The CDR3 sequence: CASSEALRSGSGVYNEQFF. The CDR3 nucleotides read TGTGCCAGCAGTGAAGCGCTTAGGAGCGGGAGTGGCGTCTACAATGAGCAGTTCTTC.

Written as DNA, the CDR3 is TGTGCCAGCAGCTCAGAGGGGGCCGGGGCCTCCTATAATTCACCCCTCCACTTT. Translation: CASSSEGAGASYNSPLHF. J is TRBJ1-6 and V is TRBV7-9, with 7 bases identical to TRBD1. Germline V CDR1 and CDR2: SEHNR, FQNEAQ (reference sequence). The CDR3 is 18 residues long. Unmatched junction bases numbered 9, after V lost 4 bases and J lost 0 bases.

The chain employs TRBV3-1 (or the pseudogene TRBV3-2) and TRBJ2-1, with 8 positions matching TRBD2. V shed 6 bases, J shed 5 bases, and the junction held 6 bases outside the gene matches. There are 14 residues in the CDR3. Germline CDR1 reads LGHDT; CDR2 reads YNNKEL (reference sequence). The CDR3 here is CASSRGTSNNEQFF. The DNA of the CDR3 is TGTGCCAGCAGTCGCGGGACTAGTAACAATGAGCAGTTCTTC.

The J gene is TRBJ1-1, the V gene TRBV12-3 or TRBV12-4, with a tentative D call TRBD1 (5 bases). The CDR3 is made up of 13 amino acids. Trimming pared 7 bases from V and 6 bases from J, leaving 15 bases between. CDR3 residues: CASTGQGWAEAFF. As DNA, the CDR3 is TGTGCCAGCACCGGTCAGGGTTGGGCTGAAGCTTTCTTT.

The V and J genes are TRBV4-3 and TRBJ1-5, with TRBD1 as a possible D gene (5 bases). CDR1 and CDR2 from the germline V gene are LGHNA and YSLEER. The CDR3 consists of 15 residues. V lost 0 bases and J 6 bases, leaving 12 bases between the germline ends. The CDR3 spells CASSQDYAGTQPQHF. CDR3 in DNA: TGCGCCAGCAGCCAAGATTATGCGGGGACTCAGCCCCAGCATTTT.

The chain employs TRBV7-2 and TRBJ2-5, with 9 bases fitting TRBD2. Trimming at V came to 5 bases and at J to 5 bases, leaving 3 bases not matched to a gene. Germline V gene lookup returns CDR1 SGHTA and CDR2 FQGNSA. The CDR3 length is 13 residues. The CDR3 nucleotides are TGTGCCAGCAGCCTAGGACTAGCGGAGACCCAGTACTTC. Its translation: CASSLGLAETQYF.

The chain carries TRBV18 and TRBJ1-3, with D uncertain. The V gene's germline CDR1 is KGHSH and CDR2 LQKENI. Trimming removed 2 bases from V and 0 bases from J, with 11 bases in between. The CDR3 has 16 residues. CDR3 residues: CASSPTRGSSGNTIYF. The CDR3 DNA follows: TGTGCCAGCTCACCAACCCGGGGAAGCTCTGGAAACACCATATATTTT.

V is TRBV11-1 and J is TRBJ2-5; TRBD2 matches 9 bases. CDR1 SGHAT and CDR2 FQDESV come from the germline V gene (reference sequence). V dropped 5 bases and J dropped 7; count of bases not matched to a gene: 8. This CDR3 spans 14 amino acids. Here the CDR3 reads CASSMRGGKRTQYF. Written as DNA, the CDR3 is TGTGCCAGCAGCATGCGGGGGGGGAAGAGGACCCAGTACTTC.

The chain joins TRBV6-5 to TRBJ2-4; D call uncertain. This CDR3 comprises 14 residues. Deletions cut 4 bases from V and 5 bases from J, with 12 bases between. The V gene's germline CDR1 is MNHEY and CDR2 SVGAGI. CDR3 in DNA: TGTGCCAGCAGTTCCCCGGGTCCCCAAAACATTCAGTACTTC. It yields the protein CASSSPGPQNIQYF.

The chain is built from TRBV6-5 and TRBJ1-2; weak D call: TRBD1 (5 bases). This CDR3 region has 15 residues. V lost 6 bases and J lost 2, with 16 bases in between. Germline CDR1 MNHEY, CDR2 SVGAGI. The CDR3 nucleotides are TGTGCCAGCAGGGGGGGACCCGAGGGGAACTATGGCTACACCTTC. This codes for CASRGGPEGNYGYTF.

This rearrangement joins TRBV5-1 to TRBJ2-4; tentatively, D is TRBD1 (6 bases). Germline V gene lookup returns CDR1 SGHRS and CDR2 YFSETQ. V lost 3 bases, J lost 0 bases, and 13 bases lay in between. The CDR3 totals 16 residues. CDR3 amino acids: CASSYDRSSAKNIQYF. CDR3 sequence (DNA): TGCGCCAGCAGCTACGACAGGAGCTCAGCCAAAAACATTCAGTACTTC.

This clone was counted a few times. This chain links TRBV19 with TRBJ1-5; TRBD1 agrees at 9 bases. Germline values: CDR1 LNHDA, CDR2 SQIVND (reference sequence). J was trimmed by 2 bases and V by 6 bases; bases with no gene match: 5. There are 15 residues in the CDR3. The CDR3 nucleotides are TGTGCCAGTAGCACGGACAGGGGTGGCAATCAGCCCCAGCATTTT. This translates into CASSTDRGGNQPQHF.

A few counts support this clone. The CDR3 DNA reads as TGTGCCAGCTCAGCCCTCGGGGGACTGGGCTACACCTTC. This encodes CASSALGGLGYTF. The genes are TRBV18 and TRBJ1-2, with D possibly TRBD1 on 5 matching bases. V dropped 5 bases and J dropped 8 bases, with 15 bases sitting between them. This CDR3 has 13 residues. In germline, CDR1 is KGHSH, CDR2 LQKENI.

The V gene is TRBV12-5, the J gene TRBJ1-2; TRBD1 matches at 8 bases. CDR1 is LGHNT, CDR2 FRNRAP, per germline. The length of the CDR3 is 13 residues. V trimming: 0 bases; J trimming: 8 bases; junction bases outside the gene matches: 2. Here the CDR3 DNA reads TGTGCTAGTGGTTTGGTACAGGGGGGAGGCTACACCTTC. Protein: CASGLVQGGGYTF.

This clone has only a few counts. The chain is built from TRBV5-6 and TRBJ2-1, with 10 bases lining up with TRBD2. J gave up 8 bases and V 4 bases, and 3 bases lay outside the gene matches. Germline assignment: CDR1 SGHDT and CDR2 YYEEEE. This CDR3 is 13 amino acids long. CDR3: CASSTSGVYEQFF. Written as DNA, the CDR3 is TGTGCCAGCAGCACTAGCGGGGTCTATGAGCAGTTCTTC.

The chain employs TRBV4-2 and TRBJ2-2, with 7 bases aligning to TRBD2. The length of the CDR3 is 17 residues. CDR1 is LGHNA and CDR2 is YNFKEQ in the germline V gene. V gave up 2 bases and J gave up 0 bases; unmatched junction bases: 6. This chain's CDR3 is CASSQIELAANTGELFF. As DNA, the CDR3 is TGTGCCAGCAGCCAAATCGAGCTAGCGGCGAACACCGGGGAGCTGTTTTTT.

The table lists this clone with a count of one. The chain recombines TRBV11-2 with TRBJ2-1; no clear D. V lost 5 bases, J lost 3 bases, and 17 bases lay in between. This CDR3 region has 16 residues. Germline V gene lookup returns CDR1 SGHAT and CDR2 FQNNGV. The CDR3 protein is CASSPPKLGLYNEQFF. CDR3 in DNA: TGTGCCAGCAGCCCTCCAAAGCTAGGTCTCTACAATGAGCAGTTCTTC.

This clone showed up just once. The genes are TRBV10-3 and TRBJ1-1, with D possibly matching TRBD1 (5 bases). Germline values: CDR1 ENHRY, CDR2 SYGVKD. Between the trimmed V and J ends, which lost 3 bases and 4 bases, there was a span of 9 bases. The CDR3 contains 13 residues. The CDR3 DNA is TGTGCCATCAGTGAATCCGGGGGCACTGAAGCTTTCTTT. Protein product: CAISESGGTEAFF.

The gene calls are TRBV6-5 and TRBJ1-5; a weak D match, TRBD1 (6 bases). The germline CDR1 and CDR2 sequences are MNHEY and SVGAGI. This CDR3 is 13 amino acids long. V was trimmed by 7 bases and J by 5 bases, leaving 12 bases between them. CDR3: CASTPRGYQPQHF. DNA of the CDR3: TGTGCCAGCACCCCCAGGGGATATCAGCCCCAGCATTTT.

The V call is TRBV12-3 or TRBV12-4, the J call TRBJ1-1; D may be TRBD1 (5 bases). V shed 6 bases and J shed 4 bases, with 9 bases lying between them. The CDR3 is made up of 12 amino acids. CDR3 coding DNA: TGTGCCAGCAGCTCAGGGTCCACTGAAGCTTTCTTT. The encoded protein is CASSSGSTEAFF.